The sequence of this TCR beta chain was determined in a study of CD8 T cells in Susac syndrome. Through negative isolation, CD4+ and CD8+ T cells were obtained, while TEMRA cells were enriched using FACS. The CDR3 is 14 amino acids. The ends were cut back, 5 bases at V and 6 bases at J, with 14 bases in the middle. Germline V gene sequence: CDR1 LNHDA, CDR2 SQIVND (reference sequence). This clonotype has just one count. cDNA came from around 0.5 to 1 ug RNA primed by random hexamers. Multiplex immunoSEQ PCR targeted 54 Vbeta and 13 Jbeta TCR beta segments. In TCRdb, the immunoSEQ multiplex PCR reads were re-called with MiXCR into one record per CDR3 protein. The repertoire holds 130,000 or so distinct CDR3 sequences, roughly 94% seen once, with about 0.098% in the top ten.

The rearrangement joins TRBV19 to TRBJ1-5; tentatively, D is TRBD1 (5 bases). This receptor was identified in a human donor in good health. Material for sequencing was CD4+ T cells from PBMCs. CDR3 sequence: CASSQDFGGQPQHF. The CDR3 DNA sequence: TGTGCCAGTAGTCAAGACTTTGGGGGTCAGCCCCAGCATTTT.